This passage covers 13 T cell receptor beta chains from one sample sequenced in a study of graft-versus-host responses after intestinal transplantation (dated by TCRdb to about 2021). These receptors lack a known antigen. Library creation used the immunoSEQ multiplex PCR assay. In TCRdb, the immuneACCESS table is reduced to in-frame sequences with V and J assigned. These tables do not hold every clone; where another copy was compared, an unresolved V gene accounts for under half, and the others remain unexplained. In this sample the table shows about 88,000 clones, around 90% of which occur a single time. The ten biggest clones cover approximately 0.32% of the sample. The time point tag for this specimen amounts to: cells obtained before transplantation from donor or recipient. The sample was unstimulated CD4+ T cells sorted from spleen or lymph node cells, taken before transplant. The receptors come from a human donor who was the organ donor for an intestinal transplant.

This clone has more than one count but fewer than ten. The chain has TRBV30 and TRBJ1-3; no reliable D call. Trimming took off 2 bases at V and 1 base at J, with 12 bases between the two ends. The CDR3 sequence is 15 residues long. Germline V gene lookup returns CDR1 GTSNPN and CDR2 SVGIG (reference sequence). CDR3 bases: TGTGCCTGGAGTCTTCGAGTGAGATCTGGAAACACCATATATTTT. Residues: CAWSLRVRSGNTIYF.

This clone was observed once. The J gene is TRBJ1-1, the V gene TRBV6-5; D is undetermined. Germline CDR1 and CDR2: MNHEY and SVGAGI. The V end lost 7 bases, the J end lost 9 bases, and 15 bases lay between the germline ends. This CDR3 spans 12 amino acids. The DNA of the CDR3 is TGTGCCAGCACCATAATGGGAGAGAAAGCTTTCTTT. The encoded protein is CASTIMGEKAFF.

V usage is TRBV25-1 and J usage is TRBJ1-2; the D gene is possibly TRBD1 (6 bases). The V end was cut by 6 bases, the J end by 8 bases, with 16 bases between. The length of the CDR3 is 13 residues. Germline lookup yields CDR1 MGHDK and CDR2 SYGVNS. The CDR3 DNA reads TGTGCCAGCAGCTTACAGGGTTTTACGGGCTACACCTTC. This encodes CASSLQGFTGYTF.

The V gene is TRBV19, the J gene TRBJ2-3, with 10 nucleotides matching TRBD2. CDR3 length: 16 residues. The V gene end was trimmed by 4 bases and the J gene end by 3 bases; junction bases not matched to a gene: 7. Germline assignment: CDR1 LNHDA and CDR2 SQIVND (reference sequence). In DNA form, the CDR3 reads TGTGCCAGTAGTAGCGGCCCTAGCGGGAGTACAGATACGCAGTATTTT. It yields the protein CASSSGPSGSTDTQYF. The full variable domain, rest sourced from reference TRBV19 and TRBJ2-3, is DGGITQSPKYLFRKEGQNVTLSCEQNLNHDAMYWYRQDPGQGLRLIYYSQIVNDFQKGDIAEGYSVSREKKESFPLTVTSAQKNPTAFYLCASSSGPSGSTDTQYFGPGTRLTVL.

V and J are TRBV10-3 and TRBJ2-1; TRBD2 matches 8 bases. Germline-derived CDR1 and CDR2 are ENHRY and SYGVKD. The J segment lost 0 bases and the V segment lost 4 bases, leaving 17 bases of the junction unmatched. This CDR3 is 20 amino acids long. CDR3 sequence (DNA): TGTGCCATCAGTGGTGCAAGGCGGGAGGACCGTTTAAGCTCCTACAATGAGCAGTTCTTC. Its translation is CAISGARREDRLSSYNEQFF.

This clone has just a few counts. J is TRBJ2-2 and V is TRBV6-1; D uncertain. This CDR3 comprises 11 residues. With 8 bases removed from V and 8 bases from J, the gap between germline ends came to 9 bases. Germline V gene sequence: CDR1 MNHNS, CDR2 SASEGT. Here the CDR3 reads CASRRWGELFF. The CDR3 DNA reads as TGTGCCAGCCGCAGGTGGGGGGAGCTGTTTTTT.

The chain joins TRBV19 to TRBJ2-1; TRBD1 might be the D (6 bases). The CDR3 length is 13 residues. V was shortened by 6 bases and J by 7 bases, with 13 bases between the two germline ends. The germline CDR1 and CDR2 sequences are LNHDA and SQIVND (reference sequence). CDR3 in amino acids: CASSWGPDNEQFF. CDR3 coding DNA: TGTGCCAGTAGCTGGGGGCCGGATAATGAGCAGTTCTTC.

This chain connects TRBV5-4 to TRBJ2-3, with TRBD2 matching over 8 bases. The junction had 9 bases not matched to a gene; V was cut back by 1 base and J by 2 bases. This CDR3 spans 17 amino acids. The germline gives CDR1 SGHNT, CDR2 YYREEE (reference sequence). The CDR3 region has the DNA TGTGCCAGCAGCTTGATTACGGGGGGGACTAACACAGATACGCAGTATTTT. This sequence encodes CASSLITGGTNTDTQYF. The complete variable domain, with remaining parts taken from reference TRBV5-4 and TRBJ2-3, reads ETGVTQSPTHLIKTRGQQVTLRCSSQSGHNTVSWYQQALGQGPQFIFQYYREEENGRGNFPPRFSGLQFPNYSSELNVNALELDDSALYLCASSLITGGTNTDTQYFGPGTRLTVL.

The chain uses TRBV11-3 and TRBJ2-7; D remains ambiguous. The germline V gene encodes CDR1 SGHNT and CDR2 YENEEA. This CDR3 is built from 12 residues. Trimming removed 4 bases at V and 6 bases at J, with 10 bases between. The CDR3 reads CASSWAFSEQYF. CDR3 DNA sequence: TGTGCCAGCAGCTGGGCTTTCAGCGAGCAGTACTTC.

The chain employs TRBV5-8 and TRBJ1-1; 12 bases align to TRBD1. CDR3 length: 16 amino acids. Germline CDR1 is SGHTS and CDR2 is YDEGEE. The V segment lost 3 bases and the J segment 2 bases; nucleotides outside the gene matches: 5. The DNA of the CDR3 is TGTGCCAGCAGCTGGGACAGGGGGCTCGCTAACACTGAAGCTTTCTTT. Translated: CASSWDRGLANTEAFF.

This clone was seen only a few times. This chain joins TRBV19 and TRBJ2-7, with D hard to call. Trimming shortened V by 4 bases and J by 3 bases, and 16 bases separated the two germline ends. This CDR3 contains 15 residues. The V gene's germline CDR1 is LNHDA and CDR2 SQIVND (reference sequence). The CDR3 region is CASSTSSSPLYEQYF. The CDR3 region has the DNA TGTGCCAGTAGTACCTCTAGTTCCCCTCTCTACGAGCAGTACTTC. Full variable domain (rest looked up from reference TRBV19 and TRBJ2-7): DGGITQSPKYLFRKEGQNVTLSCEQNLNHDAMYWYRQDPGQGLRLIYYSQIVNDFQKGDIAEGYSVSREKKESFPLTVTSAQKNPTAFYLCASSTSSSPLYEQYFGPGTRLTVT.

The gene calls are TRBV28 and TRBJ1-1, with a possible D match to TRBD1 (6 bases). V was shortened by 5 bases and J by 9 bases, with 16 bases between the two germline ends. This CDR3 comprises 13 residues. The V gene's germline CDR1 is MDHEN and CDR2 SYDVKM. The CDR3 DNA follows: TGTGCCAGCAGTCCAACATCAACAGGGAAAGCTTTCTTT. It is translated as CASSPTSTGKAFF.

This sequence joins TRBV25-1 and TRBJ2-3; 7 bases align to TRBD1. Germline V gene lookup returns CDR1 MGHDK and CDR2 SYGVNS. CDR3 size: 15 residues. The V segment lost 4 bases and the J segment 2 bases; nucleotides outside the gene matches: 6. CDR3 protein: CASSVGTALTDTQYF. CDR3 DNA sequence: TGTGCCAGCAGTGTCGGGACAGCCCTCACAGATACGCAGTATTTT.